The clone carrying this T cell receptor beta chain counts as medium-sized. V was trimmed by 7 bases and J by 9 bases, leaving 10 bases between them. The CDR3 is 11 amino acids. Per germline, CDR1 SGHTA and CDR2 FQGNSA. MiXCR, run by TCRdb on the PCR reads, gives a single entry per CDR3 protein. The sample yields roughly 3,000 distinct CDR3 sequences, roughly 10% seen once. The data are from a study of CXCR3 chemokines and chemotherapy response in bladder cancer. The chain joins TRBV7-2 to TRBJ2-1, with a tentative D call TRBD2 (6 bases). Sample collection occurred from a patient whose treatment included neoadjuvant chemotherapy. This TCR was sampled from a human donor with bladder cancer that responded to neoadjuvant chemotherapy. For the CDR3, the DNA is TGTGCCAGCACCCTAGCGTTTGAGCAGTTCTTC. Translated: CASTLAFEQFF. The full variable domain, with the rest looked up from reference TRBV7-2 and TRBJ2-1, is GAGVSQSPSNKVTEKGKDVELRCDPISGHTALYWYRQSLGQGLEFLIYFQGNSAPDKSGLPSDRFSAERTGGSVSTLTIQRTQQEDSAVYLCASTLAFEQFFGPGTRLTVL.